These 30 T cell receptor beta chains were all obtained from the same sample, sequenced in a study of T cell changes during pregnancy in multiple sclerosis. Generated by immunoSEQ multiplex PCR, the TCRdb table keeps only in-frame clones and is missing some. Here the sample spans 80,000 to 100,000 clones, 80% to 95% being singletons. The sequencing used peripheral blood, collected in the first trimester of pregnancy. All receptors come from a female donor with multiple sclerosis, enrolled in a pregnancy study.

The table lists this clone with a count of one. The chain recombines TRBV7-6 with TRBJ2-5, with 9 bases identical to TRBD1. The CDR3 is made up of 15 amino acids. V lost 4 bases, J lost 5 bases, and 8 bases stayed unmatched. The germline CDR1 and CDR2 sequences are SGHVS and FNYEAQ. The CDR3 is CASSSRTGAGETQYF. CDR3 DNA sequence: TGTGCCAGCAGCTCCAGGACAGGGGCAGGGGAGACCCAGTACTTC.

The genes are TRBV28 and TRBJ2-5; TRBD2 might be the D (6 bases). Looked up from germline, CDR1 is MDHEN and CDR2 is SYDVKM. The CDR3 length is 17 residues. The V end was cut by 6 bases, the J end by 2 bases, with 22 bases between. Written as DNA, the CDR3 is TGTGCCAGCAGCCGAACTTACCCGGGACTTCTTCAAGAGACCCAGTACTTC. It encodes CASSRTYPGLLQETQYF. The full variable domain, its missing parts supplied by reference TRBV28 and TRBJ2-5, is DVKVTQSSRYLVKRTGEKVFLECVQDMDHENMFWYRQDPGLGLRLIYFSYDVKMKEKGDIPEGYSVSREKKERFSLILESASTNQTSMYLCASSRTYPGLLQETQYFGPGTRLLVL.

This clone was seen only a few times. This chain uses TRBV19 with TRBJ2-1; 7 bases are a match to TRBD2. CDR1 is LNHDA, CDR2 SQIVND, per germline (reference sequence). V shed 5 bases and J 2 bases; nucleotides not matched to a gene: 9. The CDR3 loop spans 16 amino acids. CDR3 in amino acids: CASSYGGGHTYNEQFF. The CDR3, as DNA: TGTGCCAGTAGTTACGGGGGAGGGCACACCTACAATGAGCAGTTCTTC.

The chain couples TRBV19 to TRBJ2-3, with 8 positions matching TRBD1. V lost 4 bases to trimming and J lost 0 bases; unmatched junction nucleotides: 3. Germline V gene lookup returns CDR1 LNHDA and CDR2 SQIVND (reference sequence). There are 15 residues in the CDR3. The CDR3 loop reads CASSKDRASTDTQYF. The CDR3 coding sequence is TGTGCCAGTAGTAAGGACAGGGCAAGCACAGATACGCAGTATTTT. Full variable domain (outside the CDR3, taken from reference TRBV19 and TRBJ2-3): DGGITQSPKYLFRKEGQNVTLSCEQNLNHDAMYWYRQDPGQGLRLIYYSQIVNDFQKGDIAEGYSVSREKKESFPLTVTSAQKNPTAFYLCASSKDRASTDTQYFGPGTRLTVL.

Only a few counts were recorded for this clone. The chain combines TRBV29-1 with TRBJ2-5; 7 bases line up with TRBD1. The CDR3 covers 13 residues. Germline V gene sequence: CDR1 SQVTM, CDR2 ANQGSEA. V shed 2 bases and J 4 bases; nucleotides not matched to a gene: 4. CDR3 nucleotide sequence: TGCAGCGTTGAAAAGGGGGCCTTAGAGACCCAGTACTTC. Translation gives CSVEKGALETQYF.

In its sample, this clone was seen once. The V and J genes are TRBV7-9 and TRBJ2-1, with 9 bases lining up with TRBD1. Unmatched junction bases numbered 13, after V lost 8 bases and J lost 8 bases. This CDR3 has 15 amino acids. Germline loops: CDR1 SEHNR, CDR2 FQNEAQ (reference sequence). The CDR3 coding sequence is TGTGCCAGCTACAAGTCCCGGGACAGGGTGCATGAGCAGTTCTTC. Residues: CASYKSRDRVHEQFF.

The CDR3 protein is CASSLNTLYEQYF. DNA of the CDR3: TGTGCCAGCAGCTTAAACACCCTCTACGAGCAGTACTTC. V usage is TRBV7-8 and J usage is TRBJ2-7; D gene unclear. This CDR3 spans 13 amino acids. V was shortened by 2 bases and J by 3 bases, with 8 bases between the two germline ends. Germline V gene sequence: CDR1 SGHVS, CDR2 FQNEAQ.

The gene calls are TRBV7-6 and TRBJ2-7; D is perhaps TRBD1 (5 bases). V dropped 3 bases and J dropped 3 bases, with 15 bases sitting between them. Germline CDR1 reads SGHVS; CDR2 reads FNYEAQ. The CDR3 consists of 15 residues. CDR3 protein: CASSFGSGPHYEQYF. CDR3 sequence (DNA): TGTGCCAGCAGCTTCGGTTCAGGGCCCCACTACGAGCAGTACTTC.

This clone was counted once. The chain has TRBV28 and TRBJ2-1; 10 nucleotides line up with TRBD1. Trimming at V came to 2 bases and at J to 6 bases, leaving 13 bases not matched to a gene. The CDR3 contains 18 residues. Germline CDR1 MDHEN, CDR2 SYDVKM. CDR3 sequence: CASSLPAGQGRRGNEQFF. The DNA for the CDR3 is TGTGCCAGCAGTTTACCCGCGGGACAGGGGAGGAGGGGCAATGAGCAGTTCTTC.

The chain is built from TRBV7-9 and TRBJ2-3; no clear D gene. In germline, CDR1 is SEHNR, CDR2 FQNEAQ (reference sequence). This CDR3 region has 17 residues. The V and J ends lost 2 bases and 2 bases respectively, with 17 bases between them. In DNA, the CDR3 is TGTGCCAGCAGCTTATTGATAGCCCCCTCCTTCACAGATACGCAGTATTTT. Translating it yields CASSLLIAPSFTDTQYF.

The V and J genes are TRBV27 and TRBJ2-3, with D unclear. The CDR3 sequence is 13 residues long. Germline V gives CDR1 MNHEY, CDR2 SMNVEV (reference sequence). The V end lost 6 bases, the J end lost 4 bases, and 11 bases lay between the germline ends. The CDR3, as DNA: TGTGCCAGCAGCCTTACCAACTCAGATACGCAGTATTTT. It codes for CASSLTNSDTQYF.

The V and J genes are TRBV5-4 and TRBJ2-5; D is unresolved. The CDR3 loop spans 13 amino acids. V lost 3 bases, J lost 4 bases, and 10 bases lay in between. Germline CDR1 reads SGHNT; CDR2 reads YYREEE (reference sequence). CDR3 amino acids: CASSSTVGETQYF. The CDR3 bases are TGTGCCAGCAGCTCAACCGTCGGAGAGACCCAGTACTTC.

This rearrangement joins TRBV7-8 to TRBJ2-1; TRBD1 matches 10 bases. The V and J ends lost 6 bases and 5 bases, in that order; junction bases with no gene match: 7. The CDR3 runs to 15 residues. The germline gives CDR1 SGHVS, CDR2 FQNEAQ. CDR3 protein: CASSPHGTGDNEQFF. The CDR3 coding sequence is TGTGCCAGCAGTCCCCATGGGACAGGGGACAATGAGCAGTTCTTC.

The CDR3 DNA reads TGTGCCAGCAGCCAAGATAGGGGAGGTGGGTACATCTATGGCTACACCTTC. Amino acids: CASSQDRGGGYIYGYTF. The chain recombines TRBV4-2 with TRBJ1-2; D perhaps matches TRBD1 (5 bases). The CDR3 spans 17 residues. Trimming removed 0 bases from V and 4 bases from J, with 18 bases in between. Germline CDR1 is LGHNA and CDR2 is YNFKEQ.

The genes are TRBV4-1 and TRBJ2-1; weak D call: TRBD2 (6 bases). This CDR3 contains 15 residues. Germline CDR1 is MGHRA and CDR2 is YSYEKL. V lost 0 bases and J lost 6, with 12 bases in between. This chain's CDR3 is CASSQDAGKGNEQFF. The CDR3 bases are TGCGCCAGCAGCCAAGATGCGGGGAAGGGCAATGAGCAGTTCTTC.

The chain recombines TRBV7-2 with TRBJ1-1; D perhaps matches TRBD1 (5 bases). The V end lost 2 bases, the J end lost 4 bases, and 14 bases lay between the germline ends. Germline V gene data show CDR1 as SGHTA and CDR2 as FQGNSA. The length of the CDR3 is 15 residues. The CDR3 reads CASSLSIAGGTEAFF. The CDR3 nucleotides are TGTGCCAGCAGCTTATCGATAGCCGGGGGCACTGAAGCTTTCTTT.

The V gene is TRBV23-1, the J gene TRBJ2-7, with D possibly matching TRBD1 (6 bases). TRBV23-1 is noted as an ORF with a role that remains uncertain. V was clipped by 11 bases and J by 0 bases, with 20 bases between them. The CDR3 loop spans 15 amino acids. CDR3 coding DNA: TGCGCCCGAGACTCAGGGGACCCTCACTCCTACGAGCAGTACTTC. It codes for CARDSGDPHSYEQYF.

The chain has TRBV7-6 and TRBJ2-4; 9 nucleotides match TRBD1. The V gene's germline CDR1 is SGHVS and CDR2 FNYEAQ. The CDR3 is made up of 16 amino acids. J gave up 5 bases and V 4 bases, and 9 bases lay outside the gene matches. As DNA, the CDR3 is TGTGCCAGCAGCTCAAGCGGGACAGGGTTTCAAAACATTCAGTACTTC. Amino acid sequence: CASSSSGTGFQNIQYF. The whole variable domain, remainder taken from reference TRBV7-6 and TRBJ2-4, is GAGVSQSPRYKVTKRGQDVALRCDPISGHVSLYWYRQALGQGPEFLTYFNYEAQQDKSGLPNDRFSAERPEGSISTLTIQRTEQRDSAMYRCASSSSGTGFQNIQYFGAGTRLSVL.

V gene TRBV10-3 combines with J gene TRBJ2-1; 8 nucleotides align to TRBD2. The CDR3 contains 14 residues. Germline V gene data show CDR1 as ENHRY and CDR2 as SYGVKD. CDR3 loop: CATHGDSGKNEQFF. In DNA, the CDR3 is TGTGCTACTCACGGGGATAGCGGGAAAAATGAGCAGTTCTTC.

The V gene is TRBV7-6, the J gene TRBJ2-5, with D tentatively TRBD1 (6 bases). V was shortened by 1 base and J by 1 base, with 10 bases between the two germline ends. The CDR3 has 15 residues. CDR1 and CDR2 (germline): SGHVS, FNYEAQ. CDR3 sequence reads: CASSLGATGQETQYF. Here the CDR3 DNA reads TGTGCCAGCAGCTTAGGGGCGACAGGCCAAGAGACCCAGTACTTC.

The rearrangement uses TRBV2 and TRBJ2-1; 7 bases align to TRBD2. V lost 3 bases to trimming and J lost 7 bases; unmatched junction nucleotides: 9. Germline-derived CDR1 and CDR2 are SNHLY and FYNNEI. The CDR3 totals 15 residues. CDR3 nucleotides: TGTGCCAGCAGTGAGCGGACTAGTGGGAGGAATGAGCAGTTCTTC. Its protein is CASSERTSGRNEQFF.

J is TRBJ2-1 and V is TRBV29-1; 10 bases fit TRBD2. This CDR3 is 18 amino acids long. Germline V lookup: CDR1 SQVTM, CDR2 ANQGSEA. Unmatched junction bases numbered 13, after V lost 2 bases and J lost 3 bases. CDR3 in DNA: TGCAGCGTTGAACCGCCCCGTCATAGCGGGAGGATCTACAATGAGCAGTTCTTC. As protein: CSVEPPRHSGRIYNEQFF.

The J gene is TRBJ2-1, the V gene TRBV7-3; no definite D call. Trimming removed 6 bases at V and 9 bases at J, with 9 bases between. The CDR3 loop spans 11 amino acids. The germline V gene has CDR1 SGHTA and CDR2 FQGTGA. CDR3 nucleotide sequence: TGTGCCAGCAGTCTAGGCGGTGAGCAGTTCTTC. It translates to CASSLGGEQFF.

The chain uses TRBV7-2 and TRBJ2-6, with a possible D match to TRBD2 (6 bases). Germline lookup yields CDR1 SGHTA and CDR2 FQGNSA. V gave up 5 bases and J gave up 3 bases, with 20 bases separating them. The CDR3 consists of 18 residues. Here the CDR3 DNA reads TGTGCCAGCAGCCCCCGGGGCGACGGGAGAAGTGGGGCCAACGTCCTGACTTTC. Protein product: CASSPRGDGRSGANVLTF.

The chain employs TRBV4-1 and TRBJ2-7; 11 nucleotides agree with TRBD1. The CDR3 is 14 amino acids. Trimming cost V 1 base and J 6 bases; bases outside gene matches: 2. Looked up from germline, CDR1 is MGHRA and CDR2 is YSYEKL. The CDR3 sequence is CASSQADRGLEQYF. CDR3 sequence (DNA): TGCGCCAGCAGCCAAGCGGACAGGGGGCTCGAGCAGTACTTC.

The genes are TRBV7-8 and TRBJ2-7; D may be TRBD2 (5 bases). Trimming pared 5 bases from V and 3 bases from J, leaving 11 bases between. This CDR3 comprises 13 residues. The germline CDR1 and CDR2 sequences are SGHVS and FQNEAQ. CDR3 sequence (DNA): TGTGCCAGCAGCGCCTCGGGAAACTACGAGCAGTACTTC. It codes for CASSASGNYEQYF.

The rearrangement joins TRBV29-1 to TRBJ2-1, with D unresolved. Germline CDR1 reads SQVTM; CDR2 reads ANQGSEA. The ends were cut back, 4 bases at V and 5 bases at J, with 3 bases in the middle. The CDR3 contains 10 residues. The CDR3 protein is CSVANNEQFF. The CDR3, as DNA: TGCAGCGTTGCTAACAATGAGCAGTTCTTC.

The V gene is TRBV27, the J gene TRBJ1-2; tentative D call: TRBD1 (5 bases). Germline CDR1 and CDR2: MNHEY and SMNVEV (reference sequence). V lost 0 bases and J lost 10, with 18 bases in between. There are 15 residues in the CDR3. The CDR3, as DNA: TGTGCCAGCAGTTTATCGCTCGATGGGTGGGGCTCCTACACCTTC. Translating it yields CASSLSLDGWGSYTF.

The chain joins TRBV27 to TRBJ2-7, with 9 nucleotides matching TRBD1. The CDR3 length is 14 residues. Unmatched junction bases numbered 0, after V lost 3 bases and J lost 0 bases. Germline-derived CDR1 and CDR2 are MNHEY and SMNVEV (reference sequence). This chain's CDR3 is CASSLDRGSYEQYF. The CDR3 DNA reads TGTGCCAGCAGTTTGGACAGGGGCTCCTACGAGCAGTACTTC.

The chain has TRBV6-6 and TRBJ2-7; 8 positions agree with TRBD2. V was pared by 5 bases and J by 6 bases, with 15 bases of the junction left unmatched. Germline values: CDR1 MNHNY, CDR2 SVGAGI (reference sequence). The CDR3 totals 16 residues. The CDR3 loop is CASSQTSGSMVGEQYF. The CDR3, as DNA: TGTGCCAGCAGTCAGACCAGCGGGAGTATGGTCGGCGAGCAGTACTTC.